This TCR beta chain comes out of a study of T cell repertoires in cytomegalovirus infection. For the study at large: In public TCR beta signatures, there were indications of both CMV infection and matching HLA type. Overall study findings and caveats: Cumulative frequency (of public TCR beta family members) identified carriers of CMV plus the relevant HLA.

The CDR3 is 16 amino acids. Germline V gene sequence: CDR1 SGHAT, CDR2 FQNNGV. V shed 5 bases, J shed 2 bases, and the junction held 12 bases outside the gene matches. TCRdb re-called the reads through MiXCR, storing one row per CDR3 protein. The sample has 550,000 to 700,000 distinct CDR3 sequences; over 35% are singletons. This clonotype was seen only a few times. Antigen: not known. The chain links TRBV11-2 to TRBJ2-7, with 7 bases matching TRBD2. The sequence derives from a human donor in good health (CMV status not recorded). Some clones in this sample may be carry-over from other donors' samples. The source was cultured PBMCs, collected from culture after CMV antigen stimulation. The CDR3 loop reads CASSLITGRGPYEQYF. CDR3 nucleotides: TGTGCCAGCAGCCTAATCACGGGGAGGGGACCCTACGAGCAGTACTTC.